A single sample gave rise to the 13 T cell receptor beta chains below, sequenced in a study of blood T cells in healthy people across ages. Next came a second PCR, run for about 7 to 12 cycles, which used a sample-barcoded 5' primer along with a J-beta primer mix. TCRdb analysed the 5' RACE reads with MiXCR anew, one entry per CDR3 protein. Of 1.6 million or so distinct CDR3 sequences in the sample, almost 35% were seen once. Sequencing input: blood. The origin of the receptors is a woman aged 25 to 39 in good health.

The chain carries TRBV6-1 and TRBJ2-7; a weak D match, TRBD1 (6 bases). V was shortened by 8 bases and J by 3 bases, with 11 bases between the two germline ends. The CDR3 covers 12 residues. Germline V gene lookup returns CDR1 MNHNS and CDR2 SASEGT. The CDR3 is CASRTALYEQYF. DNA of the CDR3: TGTGCCAGCCGGACAGCCCTCTACGAGCAGTACTTC.

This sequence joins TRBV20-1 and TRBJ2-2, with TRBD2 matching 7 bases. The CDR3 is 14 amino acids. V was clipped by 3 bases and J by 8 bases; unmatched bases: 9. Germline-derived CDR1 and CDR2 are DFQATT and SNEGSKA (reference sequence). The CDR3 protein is CSASSGPRSGELFF. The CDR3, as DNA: TGCAGTGCTAGTAGCGGGCCAAGGTCGGGGGAGCTGTTTTTT.

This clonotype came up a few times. The CDR3: CASSMTSADTQYF. In DNA, the CDR3 is TGTGCCAGCAGCATGACCAGCGCAGATACGCAGTATTTT. V and J are TRBV7-6 and TRBJ2-3, with D unclear. CDR1 and CDR2 (germline): SGHVS, FNYEAQ. Trimming removed 5 bases at V and 4 bases at J, with 10 bases between. The CDR3 totals 13 residues.

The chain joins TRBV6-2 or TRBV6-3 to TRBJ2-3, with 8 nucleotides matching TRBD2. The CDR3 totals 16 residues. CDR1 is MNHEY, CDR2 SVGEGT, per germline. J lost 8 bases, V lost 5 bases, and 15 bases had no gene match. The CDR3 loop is CASSAVDDSGMVTQYF. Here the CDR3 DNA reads TGTGCCAGCAGTGCGGTTGATGATAGCGGGATGGTTACGCAGTATTTT.

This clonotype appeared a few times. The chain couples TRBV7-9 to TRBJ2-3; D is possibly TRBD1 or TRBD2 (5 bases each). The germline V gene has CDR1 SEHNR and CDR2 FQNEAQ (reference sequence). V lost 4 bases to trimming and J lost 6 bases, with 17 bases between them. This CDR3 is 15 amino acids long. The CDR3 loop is CASSSRDGGWDTQYF. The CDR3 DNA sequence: TGTGCCAGCAGCTCCAGGGACGGCGGATGGGATACGCAGTATTTT.

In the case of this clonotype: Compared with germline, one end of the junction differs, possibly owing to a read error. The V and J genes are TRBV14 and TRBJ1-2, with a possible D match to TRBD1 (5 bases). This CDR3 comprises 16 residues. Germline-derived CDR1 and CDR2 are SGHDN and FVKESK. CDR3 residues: CASSKEDRGTLYGYTF. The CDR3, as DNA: TGTGCCAGCAGCAAAGAAGATAGGGGTACCCTCTATGGCTACACCTTC.

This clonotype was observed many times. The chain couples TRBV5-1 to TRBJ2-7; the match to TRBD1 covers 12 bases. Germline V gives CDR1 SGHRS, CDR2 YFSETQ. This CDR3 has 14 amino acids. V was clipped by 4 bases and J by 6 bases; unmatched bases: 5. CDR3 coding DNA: TGCGCCAGCAGCGTCCGGGACAGGGGGCGCGAGCAGTACTTC. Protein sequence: CASSVRDRGREQYF.

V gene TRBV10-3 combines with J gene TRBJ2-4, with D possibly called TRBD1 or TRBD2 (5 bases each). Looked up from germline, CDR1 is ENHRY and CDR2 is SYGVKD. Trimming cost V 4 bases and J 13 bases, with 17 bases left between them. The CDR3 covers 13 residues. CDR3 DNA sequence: TGTGCCATCAGTGGCCCGGGACGGTTCAAGCAGTACTTC. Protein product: CAISGPGRFKQYF.

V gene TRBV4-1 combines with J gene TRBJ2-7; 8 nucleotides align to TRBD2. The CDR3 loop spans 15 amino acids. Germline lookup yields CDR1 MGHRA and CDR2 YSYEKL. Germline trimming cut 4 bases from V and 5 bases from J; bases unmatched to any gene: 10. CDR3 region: CASSLATSGANEQYF. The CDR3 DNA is TGCGCCAGCAGCCTCGCTACTAGCGGTGCCAACGAGCAGTACTTC.

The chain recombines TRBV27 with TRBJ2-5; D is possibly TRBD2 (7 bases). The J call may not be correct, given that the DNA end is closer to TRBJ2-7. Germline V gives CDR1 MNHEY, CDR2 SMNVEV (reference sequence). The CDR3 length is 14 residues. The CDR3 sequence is CASSPYGGGGEQYF. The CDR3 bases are TGTGCCAGCAGTCCTTATGGGGGAGGGGGCGAGCAGTACTTC.

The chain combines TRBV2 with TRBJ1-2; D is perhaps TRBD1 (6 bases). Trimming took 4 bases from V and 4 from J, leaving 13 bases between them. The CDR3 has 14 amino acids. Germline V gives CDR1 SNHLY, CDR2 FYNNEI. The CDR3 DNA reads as TGTGCCAGCAGTGTAGCACAGGGAGGCTATGGCTACACCTTC. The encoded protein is CASSVAQGGYGYTF.

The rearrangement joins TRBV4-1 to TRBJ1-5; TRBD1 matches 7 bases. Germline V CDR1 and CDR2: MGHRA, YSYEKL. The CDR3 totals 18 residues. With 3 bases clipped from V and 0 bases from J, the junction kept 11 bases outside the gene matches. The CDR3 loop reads CASSHHKGQDPSNQPQHF. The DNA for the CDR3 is TGCGCCAGCAGCCACCACAAAGGACAGGACCCTAGCAATCAGCCCCAGCATTTT.

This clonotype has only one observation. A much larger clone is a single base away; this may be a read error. Here the CDR3 reads CASSQACGEREKLFF. CDR3 coding DNA: TGCGCCAGCAGCCAAGCTTGTGGGGAACGAGAAAAACTGTTTTTT. The chain employs TRBV4-1 and TRBJ1-4; D ambiguous. Germline CDR1 MGHRA, CDR2 YSYEKL. V lost 1 base and J lost 8, with 14 bases in between. The CDR3 spans 15 residues.